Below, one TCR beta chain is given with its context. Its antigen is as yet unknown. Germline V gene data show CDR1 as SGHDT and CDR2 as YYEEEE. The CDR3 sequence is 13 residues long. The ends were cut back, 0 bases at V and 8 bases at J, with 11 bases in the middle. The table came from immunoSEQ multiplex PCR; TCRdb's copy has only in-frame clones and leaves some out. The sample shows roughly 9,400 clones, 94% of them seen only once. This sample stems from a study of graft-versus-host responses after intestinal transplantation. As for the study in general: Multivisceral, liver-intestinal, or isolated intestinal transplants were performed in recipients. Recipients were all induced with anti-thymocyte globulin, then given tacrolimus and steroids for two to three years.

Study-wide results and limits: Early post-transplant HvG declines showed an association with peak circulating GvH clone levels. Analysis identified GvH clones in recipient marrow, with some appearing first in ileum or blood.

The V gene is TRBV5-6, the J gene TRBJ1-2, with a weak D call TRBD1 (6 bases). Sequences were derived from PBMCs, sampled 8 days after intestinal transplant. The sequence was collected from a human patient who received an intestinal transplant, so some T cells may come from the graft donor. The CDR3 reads CASSLGGGWGYTF. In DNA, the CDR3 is TGTGCCAGCAGCTTGGGCGGGGGCTGGGGCTACACCTTC.